These 3 T cell receptor beta chains originate from one sample sequenced in a study of T cells after yellow fever vaccination. Via MiXCR, TCRdb re-called the 5' RACE reads, giving one row per CDR3 protein. Found here are hundreds of thousands of distinct CDR3 sequences, 9% to 15% of them singletons; the top ten hold 15%. The source was PBMCs, collected on the day of the yellow fever booster vaccination. These TCRs come from a man aged 30 to 39 who received the YFV17D yellow fever vaccine.

This clonotype has just a few counts. The rearrangement joins TRBV9 to TRBJ2-1, with D possibly being TRBD1 (5 bases). The CDR3 loop spans 14 amino acids. The V end was cut by 2 bases, the J end by 5 bases, with 11 bases between. CDR1 is SGDLS and CDR2 is YYNGEE in the germline V gene. CDR3 nucleotides: TGTGCCAGCAGCGTTAGGGGTTGGGACAATGAGCAGTTCTTC. This encodes CASSVRGWDNEQFF.

This clonotype was picked up many times. The rearrangement uses TRBV18 and TRBJ2-1, with TRBD2 identical over 11 bases. After removal of 6 bases from V and 2 bases from J, the junction contained 9 bases not matched to a gene. The CDR3 length is 17 residues. Germline V gene lookup returns CDR1 KGHSH and CDR2 LQKENI. The chain's CDR3 is CASSPNQLAGAYNEQFF. As DNA, the CDR3 is TGTGCCAGCTCCCCTAACCAACTAGCGGGGGCCTACAATGAGCAGTTCTTC.

This clonotype was counted once. Mismatch with germline at one junction end may stem from a read error. The gene calls are TRBV3-1 and TRBJ2-7, with 7 bases aligning to TRBD2. CDR1 is LGHDT and CDR2 is YNNKEL in the germline V gene (reference sequence). The CDR3 has 15 amino acids. Written as DNA, the CDR3 is TGTGCCAGCACCCAAGTGGGGGGAGGGCCTCACGAGCAGTACTTC. Translating it yields CASTQVGGGPHEQYF.